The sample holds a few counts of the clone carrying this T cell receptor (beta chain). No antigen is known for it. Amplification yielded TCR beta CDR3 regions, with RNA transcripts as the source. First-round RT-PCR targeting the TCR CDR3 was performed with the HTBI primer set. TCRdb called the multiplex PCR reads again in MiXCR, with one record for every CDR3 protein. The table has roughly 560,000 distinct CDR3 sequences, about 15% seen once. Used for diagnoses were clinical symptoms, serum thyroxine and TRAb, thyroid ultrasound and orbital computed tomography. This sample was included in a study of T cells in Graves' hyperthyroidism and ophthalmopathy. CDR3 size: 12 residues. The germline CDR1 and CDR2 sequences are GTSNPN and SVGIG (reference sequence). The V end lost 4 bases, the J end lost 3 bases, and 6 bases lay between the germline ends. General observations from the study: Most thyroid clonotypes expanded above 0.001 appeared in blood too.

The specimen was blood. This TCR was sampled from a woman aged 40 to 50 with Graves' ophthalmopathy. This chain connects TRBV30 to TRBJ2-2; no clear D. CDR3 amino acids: CAWTIHTGELFF. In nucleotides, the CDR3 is TGTGCCTGGACCATCCACACCGGGGAGCTGTTTTTT. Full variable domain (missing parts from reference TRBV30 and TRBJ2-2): SQTIHQWPATLVQPVGSPLSLECTVEGTSNPNLYWYRQAAGRGLQLLFYSVGIGQISSEVPQNLSASRPQDRQFILSSKKLLLSDSGFYLCAWTIHTGELFFGEGSRLTVL.